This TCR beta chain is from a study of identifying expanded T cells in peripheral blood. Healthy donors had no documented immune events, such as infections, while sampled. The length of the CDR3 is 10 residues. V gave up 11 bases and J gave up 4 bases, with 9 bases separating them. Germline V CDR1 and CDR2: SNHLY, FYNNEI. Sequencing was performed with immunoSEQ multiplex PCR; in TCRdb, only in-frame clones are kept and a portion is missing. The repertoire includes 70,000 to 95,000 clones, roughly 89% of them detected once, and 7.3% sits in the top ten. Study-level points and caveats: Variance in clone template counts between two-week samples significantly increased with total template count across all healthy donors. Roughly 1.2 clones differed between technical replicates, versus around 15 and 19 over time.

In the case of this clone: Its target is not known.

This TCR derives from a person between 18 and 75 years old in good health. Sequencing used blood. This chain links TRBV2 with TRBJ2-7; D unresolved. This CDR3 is CASRGYEQYF. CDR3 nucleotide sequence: TGTGCCTCTAGAGGATACGAGCAGTACTTC.